Each of the 9 T cell receptor beta chains below was sequenced from the same sample in a study of blood T cell repertoires in COVID-19. Sequencing was performed with immunoSEQ multiplex PCR; in TCRdb, only in-frame clones are kept and a portion is missing. The table shows around 41,000 clones, with roughly 90% occurring only once. The sequencing input was peripheral blood. Every receptor here comes from an elderly woman with active COVID-19.

This sequence joins TRBV27 and TRBJ2-3; 11 bases agree with TRBD2. The ends lost 4 bases at V and 3 bases at J; junction bases unmatched: 6. The CDR3 runs to 16 residues. CDR1 and CDR2 (germline): MNHEY, SMNVEV (reference sequence). CDR3 in amino acids: CASSSGTSGRTDTQYF. In DNA form, the CDR3 reads TGTGCCAGCAGTTCTGGGACTAGCGGTAGAACAGATACGCAGTATTTT.

The rearrangement joins TRBV12-3 or TRBV12-4 to TRBJ1-2; 7 bases are shared with TRBD1. The CDR3 has 13 amino acids. V dropped 5 bases and J dropped 4; count of bases not matched to a gene: 4. The chain's CDR3 is CASSEGAGYGYTF. The CDR3, as DNA: TGTGCCAGCAGTGAGGGGGCGGGCTATGGCTACACCTTC.

With regard to this clone: At one end, the junction sequence differs from germline, possibly due to a read error. V gene TRBV6-1 combines with J gene TRBJ2-5; 8 bases align to TRBD1. This CDR3 is 14 amino acids long. Germline CDR1 and CDR2: MNHNS and SASEGT. CDR3 in amino acids: CASREDRGPGSEYF. CDR3 coding DNA: TGTGCCAGCAGAGAAGACAGGGGCCCGGGGAGCGAGTACTTC.

Written as DNA, the CDR3 is TGTGCCAGCAGGGCGGGGCCCGTAACTAATGAAAAACTGTTTTTT. Translated: CASRAGPVTNEKLFF. The chain employs TRBV5-5 and TRBJ1-4; tentative D call: TRBD1 (5 bases). This CDR3 contains 15 residues. Germline V gene lookup returns CDR1 SGHKS and CDR2 YYEKEE (reference sequence). Trimming pared 5 bases from V and 1 base from J, leaving 12 bases between. The entire variable domain, with the rest obtained from reference TRBV5-5 and TRBJ1-4, is as follows: DAGVTQSPTHLIKTRGQQVTLRCSPISGHKSVSWYQQVLGQGPQFIFQYYEKEERGRGNFPDRFSARQFPNYSSELNVNALLLGDSALYLCASRAGPVTNEKLFFGSGTQLSVL.

V and J are TRBV7-2 and TRBJ1-3; 7 bases line up with TRBD1. Germline V lookup: CDR1 SGHTA, CDR2 FQGNSA. The CDR3 extends over 14 amino acids. V was clipped by 5 bases and J by 4 bases; unmatched bases: 5. The CDR3 nucleotides read TGTGCCAGCAGCCTGGGACAGCAAGGAAACACCATATATTTT. The encoded protein is CASSLGQQGNTIYF.

The rearrangement joins TRBV6-2 or TRBV6-3 to TRBJ1-2; D not certain. The V gene's germline CDR1 is MNHEY and CDR2 SVGEGT. V was cut by 3 bases and J by 3 bases, with 5 bases left in between. This CDR3 is built from 12 residues. The DNA of the CDR3 is TGTGCCAGCAGTTATCGTGACTATGGCTACACCTTC. Residues: CASSYRDYGYTF.

This clone was observed a handful of times. This rearrangement joins TRBV3-1 (or the pseudogene TRBV3-2) to TRBJ2-5; TRBD1 aligns across 9 bases. This CDR3 contains 17 residues. J gave up 2 bases and V 4 bases, and 11 bases lay outside the gene matches. The germline V gene has CDR1 LGHDT and CDR2 YNNKEL (reference sequence). For the CDR3, the DNA is TGTGCCAGCAGCCTGATTACAGGGGGCCTGAGGCAAGAGACCCAGTACTTC. Protein product: CASSLITGGLRQETQYF.

The CDR3 region has the DNA TGTGCCTGGACAAAGGGGGGGGCAAAGGGCACGCAGTATTTT. It specifies CAWTKGGAKGTQYF. V usage is TRBV30 and J usage is TRBJ2-3; maybe TRBD2 (7 bases). Germline CDR1 is GTSNPN and CDR2 is SVGIG (reference sequence). The germline V and J ends were trimmed by 4 bases and 9 bases, with 20 bases remaining between them. The CDR3 consists of 14 residues.

The table lists this clone with a few counts. V gene TRBV7-9 combines with J gene TRBJ1-5; D not resolved. V lost 2 bases to trimming and J lost 1 base, with 9 bases between them. CDR3 length equals 15 residues. The germline CDR1 and CDR2 sequences are SEHNR and FQNEAQ (reference sequence). As DNA, the CDR3 is TGTGCCAGCAGCTTAACCGGGGTAAGCAATCAGCCCCAGCATTTT. Protein: CASSLTGVSNQPQHF.